This TCR beta chain derives from a study of OX40 agonist ivuxolimab in advanced cancers. Profiling relied on immunoSEQ multiplex PCR, and the TCRdb table lists in-frame clones only, not all of them. Of some 25,000 clones in the sample, 65% to 90% were seen once. Looked up from germline, CDR1 is MNHNS and CDR2 is SASEGT. This CDR3 is 14 amino acids long. The V gene end was trimmed by 5 bases and the J gene end by 6 bases; junction bases not matched to a gene: 8. The clonotype was recovered from an adult with an advanced solid tumor such as melanoma, head and neck, liver or kidney cancer. V is TRBV6-1 and J is TRBJ1-2; TRBD1 matches at 8 bases. Specimen: CD4+ or CD8+ T cells sorted from blood, collected in a trial of the OX40 agonist ivuxolimab. The CDR3 bases are TGTGCCAGCAGTAAGCCCGGGACAGGACATGGCTACACCTTC. Amino acid sequence: CASSKPGTGHGYTF.